Shown below are 16 T cell receptor beta chains from a single sample sequenced in a study of blood T cell repertoires in COVID-19. Some clones are missing from TCRdb's copy, which holds only in-frame ones; the method was immunoSEQ multiplex PCR. Of about 140,000 clones listed, around 72% were seen once; the top ten hold approximately 2%. The sample was peripheral blood. The receptors derive from a woman in her sixties with acute or convalescent COVID-19.

This sequence joins TRBV7-2 and TRBJ2-2; tentative D call: TRBD2 (5 bases). V was cut by 2 bases and J by 5 bases, with 21 bases left in between. CDR3 length: 18 residues. Germline CDR1 is SGHTA and CDR2 is FQGNSA. The CDR3 protein is CASSLRPRGAARTGELFF. DNA for the CDR3: TGTGCCAGCAGCTTAAGGCCCCGCGGAGCGGCGAGGACCGGGGAGCTGTTTTTT.

The V call is TRBV5-8, the J call TRBJ2-7; D is possibly TRBD2 (5 bases). The V gene lost 3 bases and the J gene lost 7 bases, with 8 bases spanning the gap. The V gene's germline CDR1 is SGHTS and CDR2 YDEGEE. CDR3 length: 11 amino acids. CDR3: CASSWPGEQYF. CDR3 nucleotide sequence: TGTGCCAGCAGCTGGCCGGGAGAGCAGTACTTC.

This clone appeared a few times. The rearrangement links TRBV30 to TRBJ2-1, with 12 bases that match TRBD1. This CDR3 comprises 13 residues. V lost 3 bases, J lost 12 bases, and 6 bases stayed unmatched. Germline CDR1 reads GTSNPN; CDR2 reads SVGIG (reference sequence). The CDR3 region is CAWRPGQGARQFF. CDR3 bases: TGTGCCTGGAGGCCGGGACAGGGGGCAAGGCAGTTCTTC.

The genes are TRBV4-1 and TRBJ2-7; perhaps TRBD2 as D (5 bases). The CDR3 covers 15 residues. Germline CDR1 is MGHRA and CDR2 is YSYEKL. V lost 1 base and J 0 bases, leaving 10 bases between the germline ends. CDR3 nucleotide sequence: TGCGCCAGCAGCCAAGTTGAGGGAATCTCCTACGAGCAGTACTTC. This gives the protein CASSQVEGISYEQYF.

Note on this clone: The junction departs from germline at one end; a sequencing error may be responsible. This chain links TRBV4-1 with TRBJ1-5, with 8 bases matching TRBD1. The CDR3 has 17 amino acids. Germline assignment: CDR1 MGHRA and CDR2 YSYEKL. The CDR3 DNA sequence: TGCGCCAGCAGCGATACCGGGACAGGCATGGGCAACCAGCCCCAGCATTTT. Protein product: CASSDTGTGMGNQPQHF.

The V and J genes are TRBV5-1 and TRBJ2-2, with D perhaps TRBD1 (5 bases). The germline V gene encodes CDR1 SGHRS and CDR2 YFSETQ. This CDR3 has 15 residues. V was pared by 3 bases and J by 13 bases, with 22 bases between. In nucleotides, the CDR3 is TGCGCCAGCAGCTCCCACGTCGCAGGGATAGATCGGCTGTTTTTT. Residues: CASSSHVAGIDRLFF.

The chain has TRBV15 and TRBJ2-1; 8 bases are shared with TRBD1. CDR1 is LNHNV and CDR2 is YYDKDF in the germline V gene (reference sequence). This CDR3 contains 15 residues. The V segment lost 5 bases and the J segment 8 bases; nucleotides outside the gene matches: 11. CDR3 region: CATSLVDREGYEQFF. CDR3 nucleotide sequence: TGTGCCACCAGCCTTGTGGACAGGGAAGGTTATGAGCAGTTCTTC.

This clone was seen more than once but under ten times. The chain couples TRBV30 to TRBJ2-1, with D maybe TRBD1 (5 bases). Germline loops: CDR1 GTSNPN, CDR2 SVGIG (reference sequence). The CDR3 runs to 15 residues. V lost 0 bases and J 1 base, leaving 10 bases between the germline ends. CDR3 bases: TGTGCCTGGAGTGTAGGCAGGGCGTCCTACAATGAGCAGTTCTTC. Residues: CAWSVGRASYNEQFF.

This chain connects TRBV6-5 to TRBJ2-3; D perhaps matches TRBD2 (6 bases). Looked up from germline, CDR1 is MNHEY and CDR2 is SVGAGI. The CDR3 is 15 residues long. Trimming left V 9 bases short and J 0 bases short, with 16 bases between. For the CDR3, the DNA is TGTGCCAGGGGACTGGAGGAGGGTAGCACAGATACGCAGTATTTT. The encoded protein is CARGLEEGSTDTQYF.

This sequence joins TRBV9 and TRBJ2-3, with TRBD2 identical over 9 bases. CDR3 size: 17 residues. The V and J ends lost 5 bases and 2 bases, in that order; junction bases with no gene match: 12. Germline lookup yields CDR1 SGDLS and CDR2 YYNGEE. CDR3 sequence (DNA): TGTGCCAGCAGTCACGTTGGGACTAGCTTATACACAGATACGCAGTATTTT. Residues: CASSHVGTSLYTDTQYF.

This chain links TRBV3-1 (or the pseudogene TRBV3-2) with TRBJ1-3, with a possible D match to TRBD1 (5 bases). CDR3 length: 13 residues. Germline values: CDR1 LGHDT, CDR2 YNNKEL (reference sequence). V gave up 6 bases and J gave up 0 bases, with 6 bases separating them. The CDR3 loop reads CASRDSSGNTIYF. The DNA of the CDR3 is TGTGCCAGCAGAGACAGCTCTGGAAACACCATATATTTT.

The rearrangement joins TRBV25-1 to TRBJ2-1, with D possibly matching TRBD2 (6 bases). Germline values: CDR1 MGHDK, CDR2 SYGVNS. The CDR3 length is 16 residues. Between the trimmed V and J ends, which lost 7 bases and 10 bases, there was a span of 26 bases. CDR3 sequence (DNA): TGTGCCAGCATGGGACTGGTCGGAGCCCCTACACACGAGCAGTTCTTC. The encoded protein is CASMGLVGAPTHEQFF.

This clone was detected many times. The chain employs TRBV2 and TRBJ2-7, with 7 bases aligning to TRBD2. The CDR3 length is 16 residues. CDR1 is SNHLY, CDR2 FYNNEI, per germline. The V and J ends lost 3 bases and 4 bases, in that order; junction bases with no gene match: 12. The CDR3 nucleotides read TGTGCCAGCAGTGACCTCTCACCCCTAGCGGAATACGAGCAGTACTTC. The encoded protein is CASSDLSPLAEYEQYF. Combining the CDR3 with reference TRBV2 and TRBJ2-7 gives the whole variable domain EPEVTQTPSHQVTQMGQEVILRCVPISNHLYFYWYRQILGQKVEFLVSFYNNEISEKSEIFDDQFSVERPDGSNFTLKIRSTKLEDSAMYFCASSDLSPLAEYEQYFGPGTRLTVT.

This clone was observed a handful of times. The V and J genes are TRBV7-9 and TRBJ1-6; D is ambiguous. V dropped 4 bases and J dropped 5 bases, with 9 bases sitting between them. The CDR3 runs 14 residues. From germline, CDR1 is SEHNR and CDR2 FQNEAQ (reference sequence). The CDR3 loop is CASSSSDDNSPLHF. For the CDR3, the DNA is TGTGCCAGCAGCTCTAGCGACGATAATTCACCCCTCCACTTT.

This chain uses TRBV6-6 with TRBJ2-1, with D maybe TRBD1 (5 bases). The CDR3 extends over 16 amino acids. Germline V lookup: CDR1 MNHNY, CDR2 SVGAGI (reference sequence). V was trimmed by 0 bases and J by 1 base, leaving 10 bases between them. The CDR3 sequence: CASSYSRQRSYNEQFF. The CDR3 DNA reads as TGTGCCAGCAGTTACTCCAGACAGAGATCCTACAATGAGCAGTTCTTC.

V gene TRBV3-1 (or the pseudogene TRBV3-2) combines with J gene TRBJ1-2; tentative D call: TRBD1 (6 bases). The germline V gene has CDR1 LGHDT and CDR2 YNNKEL (reference sequence). This CDR3 spans 13 amino acids. V lost 5 bases and J 8 bases, leaving 15 bases between the germline ends. CDR3 region: CASSSYRVGGYTF. DNA of the CDR3: TGTGCCAGCAGCTCCTACAGGGTTGGAGGCTACACCTTC.